These T cell receptor beta chains were read from a single sample in a study of OX40 agonist ivuxolimab in advanced cancers. Measured with immunoSEQ multiplex PCR; TCRdb has only the in-frame clones, and not every one. The sample records around 14,000 clones, just over 70% being singletons. Sequenced here: CD4+ or CD8+ T cells sorted from blood, sampled in a trial of the OX40 agonist ivuxolimab. The receptors derive from an adult with an advanced solid tumor such as melanoma, head and neck, liver or kidney cancer. CDR3s include the opening cysteine and the closing phenylalanine or tryptophan. Each record gives: D gene, V gene, clone size, J gene, CDR3 protein, CDR3 DNA. D genes are given only for firm matches. The size of a clone is reported for some rows only, either as once, few or many, or as a class for expanded clones.

D gene: TRBD1; V gene: TRBV18; clone size: .; J gene: TRBJ1-5; CDR3 protein: CASSRSGTEGNQPQHF; CDR3 DNA: TGTGCCAGCTCACGTTCCGGGACAGAGGGCAATCAGCCCCAGCATTTT
D gene: TRBD2; V gene: TRBV7-9; clone size: .; J gene: TRBJ2-1; CDR3 protein: CASSLDLAGEDNEQFF; CDR3 DNA: TGTGCCAGCAGTCTTGATTTAGCGGGAGAGGATAATGAGCAGTTCTTC
D gene: .; V gene: TRBV5-1; clone size: .; J gene: TRBJ1-4; CDR3 protein: CASSLGEKLFF; CDR3 DNA: TGCGCCAGCAGCTTGGGGGAGAAACTGTTTTTT
D gene: .; V gene: TRBV9; clone size: few; J gene: TRBJ2-1; CDR3 protein: CASSTRPLTDDYNEQFF; CDR3 DNA: TGTGCCAGCAGCACTCGACCACTGACCGACGACTACAATGAGCAGTTCTTC
D gene: .; V gene: TRBV27; clone size: few; J gene: TRBJ2-4; CDR3 protein: CASSRGLQGKIQYF; CDR3 DNA: TGTGCCAGCAGTCGGGGTTTACAGGGCAAAATTCAGTACTTC
D gene: .; V gene: TRBV5-4; clone size: few; J gene: TRBJ2-7; CDR3 protein: CASSLRDGSSHEQYF; CDR3 DNA: TGTGCCAGCAGCTTGCGGGACGGGAGCAGCCACGAGCAGTACTTC
D gene: .; V gene: TRBV19; clone size: .; J gene: TRBJ1-4; CDR3 protein: CASSIGGISEKLFF; CDR3 DNA: TGTGCCAGTAGTATAGGGGGGATAAGCGAAAAACTGTTTTTT
D gene: .; V gene: TRBV5-1; clone size: .; J gene: TRBJ2-7; CDR3 protein: CASSLEQANYEQYF; CDR3 DNA: TGCGCCAGCAGCTTGGAACAGGCGAACTACGAGCAGTACTTC
D gene: .; V gene: TRBV18; clone size: once; J gene: TRBJ2-2; CDR3 protein: CASSLSRTGTRGTSTGELFF; CDR3 DNA: TGTGCCAGCTCACTGAGTCGAACAGGGACGCGCGGGACGAGCACCGGGGAGCTGTTTTTT
D gene: TRBD2; V gene: TRBV2; clone size: .; J gene: TRBJ2-1; CDR3 protein: CASRGASGRGEQFF; CDR3 DNA: TGTGCCAGCCGAGGAGCTAGCGGGAGAGGGGAGCAGTTCTTC
D gene: .; V gene: TRBV28; clone size: once; J gene: TRBJ1-5; CDR3 protein: CASSSNSNQPQHF; CDR3 DNA: TGTGCCAGCAGCTCGAATAGCAATCAGCCCCAGCATTTT
D gene: TRBD1; V gene: TRBV27; clone size: .; J gene: TRBJ2-7; CDR3 protein: CASGQVAYEQYF; CDR3 DNA: TGTGCCAGCGGACAGGTCGCCTACGAGCAGTACTTC
D gene: TRBD1; V gene: TRBV15; clone size: .; J gene: TRBJ1-4; CDR3 protein: CATSNDREDEKLFF; CDR3 DNA: TGTGCCACCAGCAATGACAGGGAGGATGAAAAACTGTTTTTT
D gene: .; V gene: TRBV5-4; clone size: .; J gene: TRBJ2-5; CDR3 protein: CASSPQGGETQYF; CDR3 DNA: TGTGCCAGCAGCCCGCAGGGAGGTGAGACCCAGTACTTC
D gene: .; V gene: TRBV29-1; clone size: once; J gene: TRBJ1-2; CDR3 protein: CSVAKSYGYTF; CDR3 DNA: TGCAGCGTTGCAAAGTCCTATGGCTACACCTTC
D gene: .; V gene: TRBV14; clone size: .; J gene: TRBJ2-7; CDR3 protein: CASSPGYEQYF; CDR3 DNA: TGTGCCAGCAGCCCCGGCTACGAGCAGTACTTC